The entry below describes one T cell receptor (beta chain). These data originate in a study of CD8+ T cells in alopecia areata. Study-level information: Tofacitinib administration persisted for 6 to 18 months, succeeded by 6 months off drug.

RNA extraction and reverse transcription yielded cDNA as sequencing template. Clones were read by immunoSEQ multiplex PCR, and TCRdb kept only the in-frame ones, dropping some. The sample shows around 140,000 clones, around 83% of them seen only once. The treatment denotes: oral pan-JAK inhibitor, 5-10 mg twice daily. Lesional scalp tissue (obtained by punch biopsy) and peripheral blood were collected from alopecia areata patients. Trimming left V 6 bases short and J 8 bases short, with 26 bases between. The length of the CDR3 is 17 residues. CDR1 ENHRY and CDR2 SYGVKD come from the germline V gene. This material consisted of CD8+ T cells sorted from blood, taken at week 4, from a patient treated with tofacitinib. The chain has TRBV10-3 and TRBJ2-1; D possibly uses TRBD1 or TRBD2 (6 bases each). This clonotype originated in a human donor with alopecia areata. The CDR3 loop is CAISPQTGGIGPYEQFF. DNA of the CDR3: TGTGCCATCAGCCCTCAAACCGGGGGCATCGGTCCATATGAGCAGTTCTTC.